This TCR beta chain was identified during a study of siplizumab effects on memory and regulatory T cells. Around 100,000 TCR templates per sample were assayed. Here immunoSEQ multiplex PCR was the method, and the copy in TCRdb shows in-frame clones only, minus some. The profile covers fewer than 85,000 clones, with about 91% appearing a single time and around 1.4% taken by the ten largest. About this clone itself: Its antigen is undetermined.

This CDR3 is 14 amino acids long. Germline V gene lookup returns CDR1 SGHRS and CDR2 YFSETQ. V lost 0 bases and J 9 bases, leaving 10 bases between the germline ends. Study-level results: Siplizumab gave mappable alloreactive CD4+ clones an average Treg-derived fraction of around 70%, against 25% to 30% in controls. The authors mapped only a minor fraction of alloreactive clones to unstimulated subsets. Naive T cells looked more diverse than memory cells and looked like major alloresponse contributors.

This TCR was recovered from a human donor in good health. The specimen was Tregs sorted from blood. The chain links TRBV5-1 to TRBJ1-6, with D uncertain. The CDR3 bases are TGCGCCAGCAGCTTGGAACCCCGTACTTCACCCCTCCACTTT. Amino acids: CASSLEPRTSPLHF.